The clone carrying this T cell receptor (beta chain) was observed once. This record belongs to a study of T cell responses to AZD1222 COVID-19 vaccine. Germline V gives CDR1 MNHEY, CDR2 SVGEGT. CDR3 size: 15 residues. Trimming cost V 5 bases and J 4 bases, with 15 bases left between them. TCRdb's table, derived via immunoSEQ multiplex PCR, lists solely in-frame clones and lacks some. The profile shows roughly 150,000 clones, roughly 92% of them singletons. The chain uses TRBV6-2 or TRBV6-3 and TRBJ1-3, with D possibly matching TRBD1 (6 bases). The sequence was collected from an adult in good health. The sequencing here drew on peripheral blood, taken on day 0 of AZD1222 vaccination. DNA for the CDR3: TGTGCCAGCAGTCACTTTCGGACAGACGGAAACACCATATATTTT. It codes for CASSHFRTDGNTIYF.